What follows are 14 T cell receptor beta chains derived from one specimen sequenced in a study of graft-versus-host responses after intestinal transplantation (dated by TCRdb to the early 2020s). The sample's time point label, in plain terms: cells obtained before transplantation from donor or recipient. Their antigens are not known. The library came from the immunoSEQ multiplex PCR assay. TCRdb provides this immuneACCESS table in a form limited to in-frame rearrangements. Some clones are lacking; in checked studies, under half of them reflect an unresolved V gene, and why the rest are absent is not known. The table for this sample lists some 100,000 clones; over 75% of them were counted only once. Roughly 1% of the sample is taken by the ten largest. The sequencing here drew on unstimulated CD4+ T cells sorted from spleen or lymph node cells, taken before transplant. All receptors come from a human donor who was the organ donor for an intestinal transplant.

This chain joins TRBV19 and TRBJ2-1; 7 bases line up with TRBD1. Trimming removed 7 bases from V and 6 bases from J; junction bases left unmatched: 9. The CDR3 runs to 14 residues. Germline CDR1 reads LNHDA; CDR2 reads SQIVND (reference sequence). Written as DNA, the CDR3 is TGTGCCAGTACCCCGACAGGGCTCATCAATGAGCAGTTCTTC. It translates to CASTPTGLINEQFF.

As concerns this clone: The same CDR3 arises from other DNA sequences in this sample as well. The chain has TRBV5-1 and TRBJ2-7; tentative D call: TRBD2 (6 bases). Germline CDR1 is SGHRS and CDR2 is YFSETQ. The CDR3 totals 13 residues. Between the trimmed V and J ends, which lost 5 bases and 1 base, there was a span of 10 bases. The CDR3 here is CASSLAGSYEQYF. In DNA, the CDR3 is TGCGCCAGCAGTCTGGCGGGATCCTACGAGCAGTACTTC.

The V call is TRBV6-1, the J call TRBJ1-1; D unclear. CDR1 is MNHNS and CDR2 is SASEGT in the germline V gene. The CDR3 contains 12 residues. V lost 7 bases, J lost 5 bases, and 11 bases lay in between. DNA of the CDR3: TGTGCCAGCACGATCTCCTTTACTGAAGCTTTCTTT. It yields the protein CASTISFTEAFF.

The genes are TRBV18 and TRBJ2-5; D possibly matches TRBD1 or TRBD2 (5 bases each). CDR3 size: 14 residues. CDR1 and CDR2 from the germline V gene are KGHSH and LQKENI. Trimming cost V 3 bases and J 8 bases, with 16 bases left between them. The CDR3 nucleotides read TGTGCCAGCTCACCTACGGGGACCGAAACTACCCAGTACTTC. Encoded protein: CASSPTGTETTQYF.

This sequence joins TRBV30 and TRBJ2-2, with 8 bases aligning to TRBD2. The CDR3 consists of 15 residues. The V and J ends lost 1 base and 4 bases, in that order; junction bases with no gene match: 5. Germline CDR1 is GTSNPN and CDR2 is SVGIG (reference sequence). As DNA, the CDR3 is TGTGCCTGGAGTGGAGCGGGGGCGACCACCGGGGAGCTGTTTTTT. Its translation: CAWSGAGATTGELFF.

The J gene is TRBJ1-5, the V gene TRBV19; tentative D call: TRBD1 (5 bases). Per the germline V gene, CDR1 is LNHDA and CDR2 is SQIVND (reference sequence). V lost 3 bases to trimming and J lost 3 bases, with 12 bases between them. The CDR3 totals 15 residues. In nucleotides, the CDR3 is TGTGCCAGTAGTATCTGGCAGGGTCCCAATCAGCCCCAGCATTTT. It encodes CASSIWQGPNQPQHF. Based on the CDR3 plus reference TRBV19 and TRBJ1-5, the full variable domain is DGGITQSPKYLFRKEGQNVTLSCEQNLNHDAMYWYRQDPGQGLRLIYYSQIVNDFQKGDIAEGYSVSREKKESFPLTVTSAQKNPTAFYLCASSIWQGPNQPQHFGDGTRLSIL.

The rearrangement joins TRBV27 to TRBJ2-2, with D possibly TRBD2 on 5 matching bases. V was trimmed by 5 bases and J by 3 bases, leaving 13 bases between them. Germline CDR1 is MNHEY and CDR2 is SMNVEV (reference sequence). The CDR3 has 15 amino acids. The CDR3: CASSPRGHYTGELFF. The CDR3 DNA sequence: TGTGCCAGCAGTCCGCGAGGGCATTACACCGGGGAGCTGTTTTTT.

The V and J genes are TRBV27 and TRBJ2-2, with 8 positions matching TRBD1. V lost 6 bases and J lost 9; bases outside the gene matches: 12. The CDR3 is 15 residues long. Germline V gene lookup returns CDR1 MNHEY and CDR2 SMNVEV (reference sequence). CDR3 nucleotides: TGTGCCAGCAGGCCGGACAGGGAGTGGTTTCGGGAGCTGTTTTTT. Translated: CASRPDREWFRELFF.

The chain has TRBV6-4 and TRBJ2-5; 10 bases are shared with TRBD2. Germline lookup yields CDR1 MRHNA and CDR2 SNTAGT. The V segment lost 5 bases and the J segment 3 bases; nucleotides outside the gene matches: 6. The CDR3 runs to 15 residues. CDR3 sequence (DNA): TGTGCCAGCAGTTACCCTAGCGGGGGAGAAGAGACCCAGTACTTC. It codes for CASSYPSGGEETQYF.

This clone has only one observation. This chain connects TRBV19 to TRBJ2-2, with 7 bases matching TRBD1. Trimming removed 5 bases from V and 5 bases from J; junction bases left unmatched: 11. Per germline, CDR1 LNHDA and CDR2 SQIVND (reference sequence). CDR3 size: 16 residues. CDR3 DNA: TGTGCCAGTAGTGTCGCAGGGGGACGGGTGACCGGGGAGCTGTTTTTT. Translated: CASSVAGGRVTGELFF.

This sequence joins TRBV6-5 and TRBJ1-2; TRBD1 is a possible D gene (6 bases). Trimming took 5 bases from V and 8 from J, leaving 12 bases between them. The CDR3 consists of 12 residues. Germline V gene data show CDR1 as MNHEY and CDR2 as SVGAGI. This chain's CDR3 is CASSAQGRGYTF. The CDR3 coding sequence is TGTGCCAGCAGTGCACAGGGTCGGGGCTACACCTTC.

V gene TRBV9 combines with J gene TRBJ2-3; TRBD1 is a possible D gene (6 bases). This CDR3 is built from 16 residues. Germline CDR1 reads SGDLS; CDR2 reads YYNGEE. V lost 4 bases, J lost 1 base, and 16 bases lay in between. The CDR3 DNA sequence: TGTGCCAGCAGCCCGAGAGGGGGAGACCGCACAGATACGCAGTATTTT. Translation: CASSPRGGDRTDTQYF.

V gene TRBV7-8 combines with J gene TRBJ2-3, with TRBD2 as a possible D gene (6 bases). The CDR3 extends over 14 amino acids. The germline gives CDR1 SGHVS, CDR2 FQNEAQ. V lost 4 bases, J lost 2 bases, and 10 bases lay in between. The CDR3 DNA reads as TGTGCCAGCAGCTCTCGGGACTTCACAGATACGCAGTATTTT. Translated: CASSSRDFTDTQYF.

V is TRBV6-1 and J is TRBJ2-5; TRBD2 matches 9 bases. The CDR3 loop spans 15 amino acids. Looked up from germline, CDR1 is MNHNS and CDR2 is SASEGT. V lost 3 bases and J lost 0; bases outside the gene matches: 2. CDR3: CASSELAGYQETQYF. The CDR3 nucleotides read TGTGCCAGCAGTGAGCTAGCGGGGTACCAAGAGACCCAGTACTTC.